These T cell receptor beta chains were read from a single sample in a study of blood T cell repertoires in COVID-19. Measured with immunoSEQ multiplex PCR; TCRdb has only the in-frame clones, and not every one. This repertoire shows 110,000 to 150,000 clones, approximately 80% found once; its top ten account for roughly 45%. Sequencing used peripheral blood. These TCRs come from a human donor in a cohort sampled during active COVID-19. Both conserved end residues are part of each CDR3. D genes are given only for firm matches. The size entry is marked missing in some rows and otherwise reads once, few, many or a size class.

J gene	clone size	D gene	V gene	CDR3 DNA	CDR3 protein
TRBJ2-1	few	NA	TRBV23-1	TGCGCCAGCAGTCAGAACCGGGACACGCCCTCCTACAATGAGCAGTTCTTC	CASSQNRDTPSYNEQFF
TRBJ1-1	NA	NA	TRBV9	TGTGCCAGCAGCGTGGGGCAGGGGACTGAAGCTTTCTTT	CASSVGQGTEAFF
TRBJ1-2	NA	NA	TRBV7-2	TGTGCCAGCAGCTTAGGAGGTCGTGCAGGGGCGGCTGGCTACACCTTC	CASSLGGRAGAAGYTF
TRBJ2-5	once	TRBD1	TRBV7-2	TGTGCCAGCAGCCCCGGGACAGGGGGGGAGACCCAGTACTTC	CASSPGTGGETQYF
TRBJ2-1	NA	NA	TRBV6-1	TGTGCCAGCAGTGAACTCAGGGGAGTCTCCAATGAGCAGTTCTTC	CASSELRGVSNEQFF
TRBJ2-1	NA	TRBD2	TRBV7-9	TGTGCCAGCAGCAAGGGACTAGTCTCCAGTGAGCAGTTCTTC	CASSKGLVSSEQFF
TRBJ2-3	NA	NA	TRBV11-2	TGTGCCAGCAGCTTTACTAGTTCGAGAGCAGATACGCAGTATTTT	CASSFTSSRADTQYF
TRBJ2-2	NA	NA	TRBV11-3	TGTGCCAGCAGCCTGACAGGATTGAACACCGGGGAGCTGTTTTTT	CASSLTGLNTGELFF
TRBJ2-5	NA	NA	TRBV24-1	TGTGCCACCAGTGATTCGTTGACCCAGTACTTC	CATSDSLTQYF
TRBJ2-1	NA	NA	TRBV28	TGTGCCAGCAGTCTTACAGGGTACAATGAGCAGTTCTTC	CASSLTGYNEQFF
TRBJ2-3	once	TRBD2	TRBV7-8	TGTGCCAGCAGCTTACCGGGGGGGGCCACAGATACGCAGTATTTT	CASSLPGGATDTQYF
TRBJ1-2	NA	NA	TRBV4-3	TGCGCCAGCAGTCAAGATCCAGGTCGGGGCTATGGCTACACCTTC	CASSQDPGRGYGYTF
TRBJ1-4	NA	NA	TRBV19	TGTGCCAGTAGTCGAACAGCCACTAATGAAAAACTGTTTTTT	CASSRTATNEKLFF